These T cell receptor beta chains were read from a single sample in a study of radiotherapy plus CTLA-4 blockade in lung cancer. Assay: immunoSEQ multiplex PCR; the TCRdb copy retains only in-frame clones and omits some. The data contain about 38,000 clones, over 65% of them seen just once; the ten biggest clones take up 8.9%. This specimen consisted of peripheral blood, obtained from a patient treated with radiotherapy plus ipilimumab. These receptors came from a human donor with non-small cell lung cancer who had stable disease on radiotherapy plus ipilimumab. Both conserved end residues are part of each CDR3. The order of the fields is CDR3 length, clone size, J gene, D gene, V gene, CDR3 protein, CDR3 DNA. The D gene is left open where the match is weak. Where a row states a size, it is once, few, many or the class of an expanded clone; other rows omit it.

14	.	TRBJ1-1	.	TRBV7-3	CASSLTGGGTEAFF	TGTGCCAGCAGCTTAACGGGAGGGGGCACTGAAGCTTTCTTT
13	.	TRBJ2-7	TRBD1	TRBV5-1	CASSLEDRYEQYF	TGCGCCAGCAGCTTGGAGGACAGGTACGAGCAGTACTTC
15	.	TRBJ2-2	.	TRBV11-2	CASSLAAGNAGELFF	TGTGCCAGCAGCTTAGCGGCGGGAAACGCCGGGGAGCTGTTTTTT
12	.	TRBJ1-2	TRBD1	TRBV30	CAWRDRAGGYTF	TGTGCCTGGAGGGACAGGGCGGGTGGCTACACCTTC
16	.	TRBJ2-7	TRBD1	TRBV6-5	CASSYSGGQGAHEQYF	TGTGCCAGCAGTTACTCCGGCGGACAGGGCGCCCACGAGCAGTACTTC
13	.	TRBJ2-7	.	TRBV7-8	CASSLADSYEQYF	TGTGCCAGCAGCTTAGCGGATAGTTACGAGCAGTACTTC
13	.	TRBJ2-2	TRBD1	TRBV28	CASHRGSAGELFF	TGTGCCAGCCACAGGGGGTCGGCCGGGGAGCTGTTTTTT
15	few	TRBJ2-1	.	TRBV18	CASSPLPLASNEQFF	TGTGCCAGCTCACCACTCCCGCTCGCCAGCAATGAGCAGTTCTTC
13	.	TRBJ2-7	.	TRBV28	CASSLLGGYEQYF	TGTGCCAGCAGTTTATTGGGTGGGTACGAGCAGTACTTC
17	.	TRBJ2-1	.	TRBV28	CASRGFGGVRSYNEQFF	TGTGCCAGCAGGGGGTTCGGCGGGGTCCGCTCCTACAATGAGCAGTTCTTC
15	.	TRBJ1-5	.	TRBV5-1	CASSLGEASNQPQHF	TGCGCCAGCAGCTTGGGAGAGGCGAGCAATCAGCCCCAGCATTTT
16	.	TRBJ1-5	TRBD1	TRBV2	CASRRTGGASNQPQHF	TGTGCCAGCAGGAGGACAGGGGGCGCAAGCAATCAGCCCCAGCATTTT
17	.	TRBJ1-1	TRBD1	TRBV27	CASSSYRGTGGPDEAFF	TGTGCCAGCAGTTCATATAGGGGGACAGGGGGCCCGGATGAAGCTTTCTTT
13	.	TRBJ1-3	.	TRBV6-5	CASSWGSGNTIYF	TGTGCCAGCAGTTGGGGTTCTGGAAACACCATATATTTT
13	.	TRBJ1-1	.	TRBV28	CASSTGTVTEAFF	TGTGCCAGCAGTACAGGGACGGTCACTGAAGCTTTCTTT
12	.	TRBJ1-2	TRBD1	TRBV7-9	CASSPMGQGYTF	TGTGCCAGCAGCCCCATGGGACAGGGTTACACCTTC
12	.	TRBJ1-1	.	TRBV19	CASRWGNTEAFF	TGTGCCAGTAGATGGGGGAACACTGAAGCTTTCTTT
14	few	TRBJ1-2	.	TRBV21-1	CASTTGDRVYGYTF	TGTGCCAGCACCACTGGGGACAGGGTGTATGGCTACACCTTC
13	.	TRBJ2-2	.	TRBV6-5	CAAREGGTGELFF	TGTGCCGCTAGAGAGGGAGGCACCGGGGAGCTGTTTTTT
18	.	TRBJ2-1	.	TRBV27	CASSLQSGSEGTYNEQFF	TGTGCCAGCAGTTTGCAGTCAGGAAGCGAAGGTACCTACAATGAGCAGTTCTTC
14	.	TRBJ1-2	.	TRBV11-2	CASSLMRDLGGYTF	TGTGCCAGCAGCTTGATGCGGGACCTAGGGGGCTACACCTTC
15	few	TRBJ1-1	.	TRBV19	CASSMVQGPRTEAFF	TGTGCCAGTAGTATGGTTCAGGGGCCGAGGACTGAAGCTTTCTTT
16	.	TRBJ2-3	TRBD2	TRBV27	CASSRSRLAGWGTQYF	TGTGCCAGCAGTCGCAGTCGACTAGCGGGGTGGGGTACGCAGTATTTT
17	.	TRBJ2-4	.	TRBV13	CASSPSGGNLAKNIQYF	TGTGCCAGCAGCCCGAGTGGGGGTAATTTAGCCAAAAACATTCAGTACTTC
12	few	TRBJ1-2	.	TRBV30	CAWRLTVNGYTF	TGTGCCTGGAGACTCACAGTCAATGGCTACACCTTC
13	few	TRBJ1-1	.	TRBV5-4	CASRRTGNTEAFF	TGTGCCAGCAGGAGGACGGGAAACACTGAAGCTTTCTTT
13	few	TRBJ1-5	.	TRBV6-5	CASEGQGGQPQHF	TGTGCCAGCGAAGGACAAGGAGGTCAGCCCCAGCATTTT
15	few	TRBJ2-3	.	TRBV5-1	CASSLWAVSTDTQYF	TGCGCCAGCAGCTTGTGGGCGGTTAGCACAGATACGCAGTATTTT
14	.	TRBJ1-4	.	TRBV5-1	CASSWAGGYEKLFF	TGCGCCAGCAGCTGGGCCGGGGGGTATGAAAAACTGTTTTTT
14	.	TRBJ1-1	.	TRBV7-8	CASSSAIRNTEAFF	TGTGCCAGCAGCTCGGCCATTAGGAACACTGAAGCTTTCTTT
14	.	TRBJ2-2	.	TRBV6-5	CASSYSQGTGELFF	TGTGCCAGCAGTTACTCCCAGGGCACCGGGGAGCTGTTTTTT
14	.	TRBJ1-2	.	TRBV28	CASSLTGYNYGYTF	TGTGCCAGCTCGCTAACAGGGTATAACTATGGCTACACCTTC
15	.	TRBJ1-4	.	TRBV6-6	CASSYSTLANEKLFF	TGTGCCAGCAGTTACTCGACACTAGCTAATGAAAAACTGTTTTTT
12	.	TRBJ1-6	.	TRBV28	CASSLVNSPLHF	TGTGCCAGCAGTTTAGTTAATTCACCCCTCCACTTT
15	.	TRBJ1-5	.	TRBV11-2	CASSQGMLSNQPQHF	TGTGCCAGCAGCCAGGGGATGCTGAGCAATCAGCCCCAGCATTTT
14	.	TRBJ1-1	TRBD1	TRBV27	CASSSGTANTEAFF	TGTGCCAGCAGTTCCGGGACAGCGAACACTGAAGCTTTCTTT
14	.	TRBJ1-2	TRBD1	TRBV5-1	CASSFTGGEDGYTF	TGCGCCAGCAGCTTTACAGGGGGCGAAGATGGCTACACCTTC
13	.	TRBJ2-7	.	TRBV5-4	CASSHNGKYEQYF	TGTGCCAGCAGTCACAACGGGAAATACGAGCAGTACTTC
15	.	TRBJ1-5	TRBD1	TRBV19	CASSIFEGGDQPQHF	TGTGCCAGTAGTATATTCGAAGGGGGCGACCAGCCCCAGCATTTT
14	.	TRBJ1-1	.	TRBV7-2	CASSWGRQNTEAFF	TGTGCCAGCAGCTGGGGTCGCCAGAACACTGAAGCTTTCTTT
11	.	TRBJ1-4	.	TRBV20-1	CSVGAQEKLFF	TGCAGTGTTGGGGCGCAAGAAAAACTGTTTTTT